This T cell receptor beta chain was found in a study of blood T cell repertoires in COVID-19 (dated by TCRdb to between 2020 and 2021). Broadly, across the study: The collaborator samples originated in the United States, Italy and Spain and spanned the acute and convalescent phases of COVID-19. The material from the prospective study consisted of cDNA or gDNA derived from T cells, B-cell-depleted T cells, or PBMCs. Deeply sampled blood TCRbeta repertoires from subjects exposed to, actively infected with, or recovered from COVID-19 were included in the dataset. A freely available public database, intended as a resource for researchers studying the immune response to SARS-CoV-2, is where the repertoires were released. Samples came from the ongoing ImmuneRACE study (first 160 participants) plus 1,254 subjects from 6 global collaborators. The sample metadata nearly always contained a de-identified subject ID, COVID-19 status, age in years and sex. Where HLA class I and class II types were available, the types were taken from metadata supplied by the sample provider, not from assay-based typing.

In Seattle, one collaborating source enrolled patients while the infection was active and tracked those patients longitudinally over the course of disease. Each collaborating institution followed its own protocols to collect whole blood in K2EDTA tubes. For TCRbeta analysis, collaborators shipped samples as frozen whole blood, isolated PBMCs, or DNA extracted from either of those sample types. With regard to this clone: Its recognized antigen is unknown. Base qualities are not provided; no much larger clone lies one nucleotide away.

TCRbeta CDR3 regions were amplified from genomic DNA by means of the immunoSEQ Assay, a bias-controlled multiplex PCR. The study's processing was this. The number of nucleated cells in each sample was estimated by amplification of reference gene primers within the assay. To quantify the absolute abundance of each unique TCRbeta CDR3 rearrangement, sequence reads were collapsed and filtered. For each sample, productive Simpson clonality was calculated as the square root of Simpson's diversity index over productive rearrangements. This immuneACCESS table, as held by TCRdb, lists in-frame sequences with V and J called but not all clones. Of the missing ones, under half trace to an unresolved V gene in checked studies; the others have no known cause. D and trimming were read from the DNA, whereas the V and J calls and clone size are those reported in that table. Across this sample there are around 440,000 clones, with around 88% seen only once. The ten largest clones capture 10% to 15% of the sample.

The CDR3, cysteine through phenylalanine, is 15 amino acids long. Only CDR3 DNA is held: 45 bases, read in frame from base 1. Trimming leaves V shorter by 5 bases and J shorter by 5 bases, with the junction holding 11 bases beyond the gene matches. Sequences SGHTA (CDR1) and FQGNSA (CDR2) are obtained from the germline V gene. Overall study outcomes, separate from this receptor: The amount of clinical and demographic metadata varied by source and participant and was provided uncurated.

The sequencing sample was made of peripheral blood. The V gene is TRBV7-2 and the J gene is TRBJ1-2, with TRBD1 identical over 7 junction bases. This sequence originates from a woman between 50 and 59 years old with COVID-19, enrolled during active disease. CDR3 sequence: CASSPHVGQLYGYTF. The DNA sequence is TGTGCCAGCAGCCCTCATGTGGGACAGCTATATGGCTACACCTTC.